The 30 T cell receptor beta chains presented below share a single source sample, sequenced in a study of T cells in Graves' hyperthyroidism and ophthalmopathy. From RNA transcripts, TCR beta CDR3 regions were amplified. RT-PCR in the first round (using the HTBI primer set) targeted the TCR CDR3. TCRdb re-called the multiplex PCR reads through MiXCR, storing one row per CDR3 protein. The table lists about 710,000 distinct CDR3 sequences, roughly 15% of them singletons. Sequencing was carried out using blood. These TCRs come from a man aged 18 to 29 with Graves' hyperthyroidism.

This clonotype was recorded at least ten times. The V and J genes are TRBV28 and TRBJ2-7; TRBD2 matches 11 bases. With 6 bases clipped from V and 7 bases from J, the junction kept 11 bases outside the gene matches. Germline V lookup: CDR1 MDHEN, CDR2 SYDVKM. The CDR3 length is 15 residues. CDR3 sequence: CASSPTSGEYVEQYF. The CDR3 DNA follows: TGTGCCAGCAGCCCGACTAGCGGGGAGTACGTGGAGCAGTACTTC.

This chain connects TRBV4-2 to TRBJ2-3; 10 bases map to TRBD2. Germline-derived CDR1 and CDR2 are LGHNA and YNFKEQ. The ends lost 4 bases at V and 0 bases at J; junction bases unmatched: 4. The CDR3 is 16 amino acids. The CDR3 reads CASSPLAGESTDTQYF. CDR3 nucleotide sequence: TGTGCCAGCAGCCCCCTAGCGGGAGAGAGCACAGATACGCAGTATTTT.

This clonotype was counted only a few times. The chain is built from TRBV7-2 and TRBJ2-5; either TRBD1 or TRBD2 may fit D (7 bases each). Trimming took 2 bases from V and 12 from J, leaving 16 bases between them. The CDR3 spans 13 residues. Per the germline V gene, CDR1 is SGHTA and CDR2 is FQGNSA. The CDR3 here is CASSLTGAGEKYF. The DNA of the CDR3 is TGTGCCAGCAGCTTAACAGGGGCGGGGGAAAAGTACTTC.

The CDR3 here is CASSYSGSLYEQYF. The CDR3 coding sequence is TGTGCCAGCAGTTACTCGGGCAGCCTCTACGAGCAGTACTTC. V usage is TRBV6-5 and J usage is TRBJ2-7, with D uncertain. The length of the CDR3 is 14 residues. Germline lookup yields CDR1 MNHEY and CDR2 SVGAGI. Trimming cost V 0 bases and J 3 bases, with 9 bases left between them.

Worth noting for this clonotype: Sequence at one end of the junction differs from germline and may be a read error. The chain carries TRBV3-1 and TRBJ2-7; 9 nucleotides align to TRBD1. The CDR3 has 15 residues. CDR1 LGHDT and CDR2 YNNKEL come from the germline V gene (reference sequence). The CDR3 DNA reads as TGTGCCAGCAGCCACTCCGGGACAGGGAGCTACGAGCAGTGCTTC. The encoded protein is CASSHSGTGSYEQCF.

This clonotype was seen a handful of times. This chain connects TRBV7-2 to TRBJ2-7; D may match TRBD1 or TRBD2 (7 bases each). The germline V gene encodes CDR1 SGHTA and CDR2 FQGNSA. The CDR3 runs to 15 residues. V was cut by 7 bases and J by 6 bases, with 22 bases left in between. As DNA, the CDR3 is TGTGCCAGCACCTCAGGGGGGGGTGTGGCCCGCGAGCAGTACTTC. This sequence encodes CASTSGGGVAREQYF. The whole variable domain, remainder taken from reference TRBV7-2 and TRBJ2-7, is GAGVSQSPSNKVTEKGKDVELRCDPISGHTALYWYRQSLGQGLEFLIYFQGNSAPDKSGLPSDRFSAERTGGSVSTLTIQRTQQEDSAVYLCASTSGGGVAREQYFGPGTRLTVT.

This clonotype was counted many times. CDR3 sequence reads: CASSSETGAEGGTQYF. CDR3 DNA: TGTGCCAGCAGTTCTGAGACAGGGGCCGAAGGGGGGACCCAGTACTTC. The genes are TRBV27 and TRBJ2-5; 8 nucleotides align to TRBD1. The J segment lost 7 bases and the V segment lost 4 bases, leaving 14 bases of the junction unmatched. The CDR3 consists of 16 residues. The germline gives CDR1 MNHEY, CDR2 SMNVEV (reference sequence).

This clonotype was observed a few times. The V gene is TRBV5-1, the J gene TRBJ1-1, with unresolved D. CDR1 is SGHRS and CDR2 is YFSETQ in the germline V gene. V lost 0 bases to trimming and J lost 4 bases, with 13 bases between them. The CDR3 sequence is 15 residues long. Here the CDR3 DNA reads TGCGCCAGCAGCTTGGATCGTGCGGCGTCCACTGAAGCTTTCTTT. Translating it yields CASSLDRAASTEAFF.

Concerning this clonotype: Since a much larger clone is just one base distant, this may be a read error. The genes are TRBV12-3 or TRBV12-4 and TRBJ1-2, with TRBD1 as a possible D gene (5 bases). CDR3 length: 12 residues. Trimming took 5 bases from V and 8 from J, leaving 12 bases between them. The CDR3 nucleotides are TGTGCCAGCAGTCCTGTCAGGGTCGGCTACACCTTC. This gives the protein CASSPVRVGYTF.

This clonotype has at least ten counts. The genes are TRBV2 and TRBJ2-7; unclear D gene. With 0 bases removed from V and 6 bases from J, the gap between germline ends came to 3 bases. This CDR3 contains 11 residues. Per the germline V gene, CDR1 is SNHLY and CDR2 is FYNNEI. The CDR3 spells CASSEAREQYF. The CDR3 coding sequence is TGTGCCAGCAGTGAAGCGCGCGAGCAGTACTTC.

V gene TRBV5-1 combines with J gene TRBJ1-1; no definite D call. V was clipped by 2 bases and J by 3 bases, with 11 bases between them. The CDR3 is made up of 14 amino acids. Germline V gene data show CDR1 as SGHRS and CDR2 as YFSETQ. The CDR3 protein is CASSFLRADTEAFF. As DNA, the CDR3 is TGCGCCAGCAGCTTCCTGCGGGCGGACACTGAAGCTTTCTTT. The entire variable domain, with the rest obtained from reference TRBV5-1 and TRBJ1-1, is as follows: KAGVTQTPRYLIKTRGQQVTLSCSPISGHRSVSWYQQTPGQGLQFLFEYFSETQRNKGNFPGRFSGRQFSNSRSEMNVSTLELGDSALYLCASSFLRADTEAFFGQGTRLTVV.

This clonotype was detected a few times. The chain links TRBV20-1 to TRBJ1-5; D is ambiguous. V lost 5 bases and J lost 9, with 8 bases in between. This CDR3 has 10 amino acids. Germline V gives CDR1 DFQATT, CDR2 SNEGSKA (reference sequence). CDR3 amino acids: CSASRGPQHF. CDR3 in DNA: TGCAGTGCTTCCCGGGGGCCCCAGCATTTT.

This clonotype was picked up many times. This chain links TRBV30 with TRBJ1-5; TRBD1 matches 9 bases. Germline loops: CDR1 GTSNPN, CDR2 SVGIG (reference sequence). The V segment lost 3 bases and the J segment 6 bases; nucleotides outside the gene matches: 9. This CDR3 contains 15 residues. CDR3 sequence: CAWSATGGMGQPQHF. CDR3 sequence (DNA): TGTGCCTGGAGCGCGACAGGGGGTATGGGTCAGCCCCAGCATTTT.

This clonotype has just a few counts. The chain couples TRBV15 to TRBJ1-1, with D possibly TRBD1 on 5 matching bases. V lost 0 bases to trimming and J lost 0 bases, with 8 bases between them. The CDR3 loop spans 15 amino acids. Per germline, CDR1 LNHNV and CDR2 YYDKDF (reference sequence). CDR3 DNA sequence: TGTGCCACCAGCAGAGATGGGGGGTTGAACACTGAAGCTTTCTTT. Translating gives CATSRDGGLNTEAFF.

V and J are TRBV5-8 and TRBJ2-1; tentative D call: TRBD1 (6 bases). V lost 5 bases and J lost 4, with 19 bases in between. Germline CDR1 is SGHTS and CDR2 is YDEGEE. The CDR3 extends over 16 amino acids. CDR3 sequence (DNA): TGTGCCAGCAGAGATGGACAGCGCTACCAATACAATGAGCAGTTCTTC. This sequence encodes CASRDGQRYQYNEQFF.

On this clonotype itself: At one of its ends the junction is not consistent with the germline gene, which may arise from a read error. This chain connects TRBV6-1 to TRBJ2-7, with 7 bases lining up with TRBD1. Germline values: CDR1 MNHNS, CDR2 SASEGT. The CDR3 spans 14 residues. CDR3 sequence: CASTRDSLSYGQYF. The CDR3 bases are TGTGCCAGCACCAGGGACAGCCTCTCCTACGGGCAGTACTTC.

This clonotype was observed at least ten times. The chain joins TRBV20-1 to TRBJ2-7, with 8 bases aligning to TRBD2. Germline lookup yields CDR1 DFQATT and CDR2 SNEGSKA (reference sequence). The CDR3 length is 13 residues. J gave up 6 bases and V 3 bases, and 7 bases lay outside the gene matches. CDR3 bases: TGCAGTGCTAGGGGAGCGGGAGCGCTCGAGCAGTACTTC. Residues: CSARGAGALEQYF.

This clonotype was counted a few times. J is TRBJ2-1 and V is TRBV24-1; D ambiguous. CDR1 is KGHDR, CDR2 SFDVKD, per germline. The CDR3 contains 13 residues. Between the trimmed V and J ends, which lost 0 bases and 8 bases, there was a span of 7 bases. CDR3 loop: CATSDLPPHEQFF. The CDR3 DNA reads TGTGCCACCAGTGATTTGCCCCCCCATGAGCAGTTCTTC.

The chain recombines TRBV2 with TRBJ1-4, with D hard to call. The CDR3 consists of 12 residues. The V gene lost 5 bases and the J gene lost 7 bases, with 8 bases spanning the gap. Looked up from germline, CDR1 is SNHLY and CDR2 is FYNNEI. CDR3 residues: CASSISAEKLFF. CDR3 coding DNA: TGTGCCAGCAGTATAAGCGCTGAAAAACTGTTTTTT.

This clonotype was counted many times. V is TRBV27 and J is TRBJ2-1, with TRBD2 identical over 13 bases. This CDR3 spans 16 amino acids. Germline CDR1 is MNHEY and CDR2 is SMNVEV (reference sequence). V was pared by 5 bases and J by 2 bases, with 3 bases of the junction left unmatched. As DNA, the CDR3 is TGTGCCAGCAGTAGACTAGCGGGAGGTACCTACAATGAGCAGTTCTTC. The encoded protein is CASSRLAGGTYNEQFF.

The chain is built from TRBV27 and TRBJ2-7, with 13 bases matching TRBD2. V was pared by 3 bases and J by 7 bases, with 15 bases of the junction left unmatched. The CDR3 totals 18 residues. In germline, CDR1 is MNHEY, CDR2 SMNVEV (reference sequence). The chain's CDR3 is CASSFLPTSGGAGNEQYF. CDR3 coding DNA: TGTGCCAGCAGTTTCCTGCCCACTAGCGGGGGGGCCGGTAATGAGCAGTACTTC.

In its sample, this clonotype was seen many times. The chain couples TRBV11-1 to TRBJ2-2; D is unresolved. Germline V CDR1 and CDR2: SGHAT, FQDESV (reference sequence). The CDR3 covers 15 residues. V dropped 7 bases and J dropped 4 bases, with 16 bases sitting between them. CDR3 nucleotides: TGTGCCAGCACCTCAGCTGGAGTATCCACCGGGGAGCTGTTTTTT. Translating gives CASTSAGVSTGELFF.

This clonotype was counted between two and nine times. CDR3 amino acids: CASSLVGLEAQFF. CDR3 coding DNA: TGTGCCAGCAGCTTAGTAGGCCTAGAAGCGCAGTTCTTC. The genes are TRBV7-9 and TRBJ2-1; D is uncertain. The V gene lost 1 base and the J gene lost 12 bases, with 13 bases spanning the gap. CDR1 is SEHNR and CDR2 is FQNEAQ in the germline V gene (reference sequence). This CDR3 has 13 residues.

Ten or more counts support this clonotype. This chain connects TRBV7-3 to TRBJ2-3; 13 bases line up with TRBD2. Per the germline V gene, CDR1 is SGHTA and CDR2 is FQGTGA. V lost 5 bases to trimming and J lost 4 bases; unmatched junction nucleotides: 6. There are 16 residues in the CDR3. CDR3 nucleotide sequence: TGTGCCAGCAGCCCCCGACTAGCGGGAGGTGCAGATACGCAGTATTTT. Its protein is CASSPRLAGGADTQYF.

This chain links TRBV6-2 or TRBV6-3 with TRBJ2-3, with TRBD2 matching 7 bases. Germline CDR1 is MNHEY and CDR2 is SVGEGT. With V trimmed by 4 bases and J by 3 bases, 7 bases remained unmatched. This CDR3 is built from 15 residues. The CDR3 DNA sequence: TGTGCCAGCAGTTCAACGTGGGGGGGGACAGATACGCAGTATTTT. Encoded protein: CASSSTWGGTDTQYF.

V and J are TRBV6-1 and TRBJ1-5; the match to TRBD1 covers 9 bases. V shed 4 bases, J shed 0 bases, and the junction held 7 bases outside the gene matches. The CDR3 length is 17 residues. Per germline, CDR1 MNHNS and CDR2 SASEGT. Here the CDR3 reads CASSGWGDRASNQPQHF. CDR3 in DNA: TGTGCCAGCAGTGGTTGGGGGGACAGGGCTAGCAATCAGCCCCAGCATTTT.

The CDR3: CAISEVAAEAFF. The DNA of the CDR3 is TGTGCCATCAGTGAGGTCGCCGCTGAAGCTTTCTTT. The chain joins TRBV10-3 to TRBJ1-1; D uncertain. In germline, CDR1 is ENHRY, CDR2 SYGVKD. The V gene lost 2 bases and the J gene lost 6 bases, with 7 bases spanning the gap. The CDR3 contains 12 residues.

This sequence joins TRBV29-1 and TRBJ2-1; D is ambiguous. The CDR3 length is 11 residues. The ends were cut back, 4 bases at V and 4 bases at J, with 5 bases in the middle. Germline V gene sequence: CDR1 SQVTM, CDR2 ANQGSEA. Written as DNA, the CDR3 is TGCAGCGTTGGCACTTACAATGAGCAGTTCTTC. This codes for CSVGTYNEQFF.

The CDR3 is CASSYHGGTEAFF. The CDR3 DNA sequence: TGTGCCAGCAGTTACCACGGGGGAACTGAAGCTTTCTTT. The chain combines TRBV6-5 with TRBJ1-1; a weak D match, TRBD1 (5 bases). The CDR3 extends over 13 amino acids. Looked up from germline, CDR1 is MNHEY and CDR2 is SVGAGI. The ends were cut back, 2 bases at V and 5 bases at J, with 9 bases in the middle.

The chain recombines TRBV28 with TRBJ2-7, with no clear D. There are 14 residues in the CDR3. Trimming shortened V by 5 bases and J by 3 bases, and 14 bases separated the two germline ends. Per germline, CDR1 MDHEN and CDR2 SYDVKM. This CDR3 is CASSPGPRHYEQYF. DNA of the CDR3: TGTGCCAGCAGTCCCGGACCGAGACACTACGAGCAGTACTTC. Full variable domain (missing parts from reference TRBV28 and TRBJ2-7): DVKVTQSSRYLVKRTGEKVFLECVQDMDHENMFWYRQDPGLGLRLIYFSYDVKMKEKGDIPEGYSVSREKKERFSLILESASTNQTSMYLCASSPGPRHYEQYFGPGTRLTVT.